A single sample is the source of the 32 T cell receptor beta chains below, sequenced in a study of cytomegalovirus exposure and HLA in healthy donors. 60 Vbeta and 13 Jbeta primers were used in PCR. Only in-frame clones appear in the TCRdb table, and some are missing; sequencing was by immunoSEQ multiplex PCR. The data show some 120,000 clones, approximately 78% seen once. The sample comprised PBMCs. Receptors originate from a man aged 30 to 45 in good health and CMV-seropositive.

This chain uses TRBV6-1 with TRBJ1-6; TRBD1 matches 11 bases. The germline V gene encodes CDR1 MNHNS and CDR2 SASEGT. V dropped 6 bases and J dropped 5; count of bases not matched to a gene: 3. The length of the CDR3 is 15 residues. The CDR3 region is CASRGDRGDNSPLHF. In DNA, the CDR3 is TGTGCCAGCAGGGGGGACAGGGGGGATAATTCACCCCTCCACTTT.

This clone has just a few counts. This chain uses TRBV9 with TRBJ1-1; D remains ambiguous. Trimming took 0 bases from V and 12 from J, leaving 15 bases between them. The CDR3 length is 13 residues. From germline, CDR1 is SGDLS and CDR2 YYNGEE. CDR3 bases: TGTGCCAGCAGCGTAGAGAACCTATCGGAGACTTTCTTT. It is translated as CASSVENLSETFF.

This rearrangement joins TRBV5-1 to TRBJ2-3, with D possibly TRBD1 on 5 matching bases. Trimming pared 0 bases from V and 1 base from J, leaving 9 bases between. CDR3 length equals 15 residues. CDR1 is SGHRS and CDR2 is YFSETQ in the germline V gene. For the CDR3, the DNA is TGCGCCAGCAGCTTGGGGTGGGGCGGCACAGATACGCAGTATTTT. Protein product: CASSLGWGGTDTQYF.

V and J are TRBV10-2 and TRBJ2-2, with D perhaps TRBD2 (6 bases). The CDR3 has 15 residues. V gave up 0 bases and J gave up 7 bases, with 12 bases separating them. Germline V gene lookup returns CDR1 WSHSY and CDR2 SAAADI. The CDR3 DNA reads as TGCGCCAGCAGTGAGTCGACTTCGCGGGACGGGGAGCTGTTTTTT. Amino acid sequence: CASSESTSRDGELFF.

A single count supports this clone. The chain links TRBV15 to TRBJ2-5; 7 bases fit TRBD1. J lost 3 bases, V lost 0 bases, and 10 bases had no gene match. CDR3 size: 17 residues. Germline V gene lookup returns CDR1 LNHNV and CDR2 YYDKDF (reference sequence). The CDR3 spells CATSREFTGASKETQYF. The CDR3 DNA reads TGTGCCACCAGCAGAGAGTTCACAGGGGCCTCGAAAGAGACCCAGTACTTC.

The J gene is TRBJ1-2, the V gene TRBV28, with a weak D call TRBD1 (5 bases). This CDR3 is built from 15 residues. In germline, CDR1 is MDHEN, CDR2 SYDVKM. V was cut by 8 bases and J by 7 bases, with 23 bases left in between. The CDR3 here is CASHQGGTAAGGYTF. As DNA, the CDR3 is TGTGCCAGCCATCAGGGAGGGACGGCGGCAGGTGGCTACACCTTC.

V gene TRBV5-4 combines with J gene TRBJ1-6, with D perhaps TRBD1 (5 bases). The germline V and J ends were trimmed by 1 base and 7 bases, with 15 bases remaining between them. The CDR3 sequence is 16 residues long. Per germline, CDR1 SGHNT and CDR2 YYREEE (reference sequence). DNA for the CDR3: TGTGCCAGCAGCTTGTTCAGGGAATTAAGAAATTCACCCCTCCACTTT. Protein product: CASSLFRELRNSPLHF.

CDR3 sequence: CASSLDRSRYGYTF. CDR3 DNA sequence: TGTGCCAGCTCACTGGACAGGAGCCGCTATGGCTACACCTTC. This chain connects TRBV18 to TRBJ1-2; 7 nucleotides agree with TRBD1. Per germline, CDR1 KGHSH and CDR2 LQKENI. The CDR3 has 14 amino acids. After removal of 4 bases from V and 4 bases from J, the junction contained 6 bases not matched to a gene.

The chain recombines TRBV6-1 with TRBJ2-5; 7 bases are a match to TRBD2. Germline CDR1 MNHNS, CDR2 SASEGT. This CDR3 comprises 14 residues. Trimming at V came to 5 bases and at J to 5 bases, leaving 8 bases not matched to a gene. CDR3 coding DNA: TGTGCCAGCAGTCCCCTGGGAGGGATCGAGACCCAGTACTTC. Translated: CASSPLGGIETQYF.

The V and J genes are TRBV6-6 and TRBJ1-2; D is possibly TRBD1 (5 bases). Looked up from germline, CDR1 is MNHNY and CDR2 is SVGAGI (reference sequence). This CDR3 comprises 14 residues. The V gene lost 0 bases and the J gene lost 5 bases, with 10 bases spanning the gap. This CDR3 is CASSYSTGGYGYTF. CDR3 coding DNA: TGTGCCAGCAGTTACTCGACCGGGGGATATGGCTACACCTTC.

The chain is built from TRBV5-1 and TRBJ2-7; possibly TRBD1 or TRBD2 for D (5 bases each). This CDR3 region has 14 residues. V lost 4 bases to trimming and J lost 1 base, with 12 bases between them. Germline CDR1 reads SGHRS; CDR2 reads YFSETQ. CDR3 sequence: CASSLGDSSYEQYV. CDR3 nucleotides: TGCGCCAGCAGCCTGGGAGACAGTTCCTACGAGCAGTACGTC.

The chain has TRBV5-4 and TRBJ1-1; D gene uncertain. The CDR3 has 16 residues. Germline lookup yields CDR1 SGHNT and CDR2 YYREEE (reference sequence). Trimming cost V 0 bases and J 1 base, with 13 bases left between them. CDR3 region: CASSLVRSLANTEAFF. The CDR3 DNA reads TGTGCCAGCAGCTTGGTGAGGTCTTTGGCGAACACTGAAGCTTTCTTT.

This clone was detected once. The rearrangement uses TRBV5-1 and TRBJ2-1, with 8 bases aligning to TRBD2. This CDR3 has 17 amino acids. Germline trimming cut 3 bases from V and 0 bases from J; bases unmatched to any gene: 8. In germline, CDR1 is SGHRS, CDR2 YFSETQ. The CDR3 DNA reads TGCGCCAGCAGCTCCGGACTAGCCCTTAGCTCCTACAATGAGCAGTTCTTC. The encoded protein is CASSSGLALSSYNEQFF.

The chain combines TRBV5-1 with TRBJ1-1; D may be TRBD1 (6 bases). V lost 1 base and J 0 bases, leaving 10 bases between the germline ends. Germline CDR1 reads SGHRS; CDR2 reads YFSETQ. CDR3 length: 15 residues. The CDR3 here is CASSLLSGVNTEAFF. DNA for the CDR3: TGCGCCAGCAGCTTGTTATCAGGGGTGAACACTGAAGCTTTCTTT.

The chain links TRBV7-9 to TRBJ1-1; 7 bases are shared with TRBD1. The CDR3 has 15 amino acids. Germline V gene sequence: CDR1 SEHNR, CDR2 FQNEAQ (reference sequence). With 5 bases clipped from V and 4 bases from J, the junction kept 10 bases outside the gene matches. CDR3 DNA sequence: TGTGCCAGCAGCCACGGGGACAGTTGGTCCACTGAAGCTTTCTTT. Translation gives CASSHGDSWSTEAFF.

The V and J genes are TRBV5-1 and TRBJ1-3; D ambiguous. The CDR3 is 15 amino acids. The V and J ends lost 3 bases and 0 bases respectively, with 10 bases between them. Germline values: CDR1 SGHRS, CDR2 YFSETQ. The DNA of the CDR3 is TGCGCCAGCAGCTCCCAACCGGGCTCTGGAAACACCATATATTTT. It codes for CASSSQPGSGNTIYF.

The chain combines TRBV29-1 with TRBJ2-3, with D possibly TRBD2 on 5 matching bases. CDR3 length equals 13 residues. Looked up from germline, CDR1 is SQVTM and CDR2 is ANQGSEA. The germline V and J ends were trimmed by 7 bases and 3 bases, with 14 bases remaining between them. DNA for the CDR3: TGCAGCGCCCGGGGTCTGGCAACAGATACGCAGTATTTT. This translates into CSARGLATDTQYF.

The V and J genes are TRBV5-1 and TRBJ1-1; D not resolved. Trimming stripped 2 bases from V and 0 bases from J, with 5 bases between. This CDR3 contains 13 residues. Germline-derived CDR1 and CDR2 are SGHRS and YFSETQ. This chain's CDR3 is CASSFRLNTEAFF. DNA of the CDR3: TGCGCCAGCAGCTTTCGGTTGAACACTGAAGCTTTCTTT.

The chain has TRBV11-2 and TRBJ2-5, with 8 bases that match TRBD1. The ends lost 6 bases at V and 7 bases at J; junction bases unmatched: 16. This CDR3 region has 16 residues. From germline, CDR1 is SGHAT and CDR2 FQNNGV. Written as DNA, the CDR3 is TGTGCCAGCAGTTCTCTCGGGCAGGGGGCGTCGGGGACCCAGTACTTC. This translates into CASSSLGQGASGTQYF.

This sequence joins TRBV6-4 and TRBJ2-7; 11 bases match TRBD1. Germline CDR1 reads MRHNA; CDR2 reads SNTAGT. This CDR3 spans 14 amino acids. The trim removed 4 bases at V and 6 bases at J, leaving 5 bases unmatched. This CDR3 reads CASSGGQGACEQYV. CDR3 sequence (DNA): TGTGCCAGCAGTGGCGGACAGGGGGCTTGCGAGCAGTACGTC.

This chain uses TRBV5-6 with TRBJ2-1; 7 nucleotides match TRBD2. In germline, CDR1 is SGHDT, CDR2 YYEEEE. This CDR3 is built from 16 residues. V lost 0 bases, J lost 2 bases, and 5 bases stayed unmatched. The CDR3 loop reads CASSLDAGVAYNEQFF. DNA of the CDR3: TGTGCCAGCAGCTTGGACGCGGGAGTCGCCTACAATGAGCAGTTCTTC.

This sequence joins TRBV7-9 and TRBJ2-2, with 8 bases lining up with TRBD2. The CDR3 loop spans 17 amino acids. V lost 5 bases to trimming and J lost 7 bases; unmatched junction nucleotides: 15. From germline, CDR1 is SEHNR and CDR2 FQNEAQ (reference sequence). CDR3 coding DNA: TGTGCCAGCAGCCCCCCCTTTAGCGGGGTGAGCTACGGGGAGCTGTTTTTT. It is translated as CASSPPFSGVSYGELFF.

This clone has just one count. V gene TRBV30 combines with J gene TRBJ2-1; possibly TRBD2 for D (6 bases). The germline gives CDR1 GTSNPN, CDR2 SVGIG (reference sequence). Trimming removed 4 bases from V and 9 bases from J, with 16 bases in between. The CDR3 length is 13 residues. The CDR3 region has the DNA TGTGCCTGGAACGAAGGAGGGCGAGGTGAGCAGTTCTTC. This gives the protein CAWNEGGRGEQFF.

The rearrangement links TRBV9 to TRBJ1-4, with D perhaps matching TRBD1 (5 bases). The CDR3 extends over 13 amino acids. Germline loops: CDR1 SGDLS, CDR2 YYNGEE. V lost 2 bases and J lost 14, with 16 bases in between. CDR3: CASSVVWGGRLFF. The CDR3 DNA is TGTGCCAGCAGCGTCGTTTGGGGGGGTCGGCTGTTTTTT. Based on the CDR3 plus reference TRBV9 and TRBJ1-4, the full variable domain is DSGVTQTPKHLITATGQRVTLRCSPRSGDLSVYWYQQSLDQGLQFLIQYYNGEERAKGNILERFSAQQFPDLHSELNLSSLELGDSALYFCASSVVWGGRLFFGSGTQLSVL.

The chain uses TRBV19 and TRBJ1-6; 8 nucleotides match TRBD1. In germline, CDR1 is LNHDA, CDR2 SQIVND (reference sequence). Trimming cost V 3 bases and J 7 bases; bases outside gene matches: 2. There are 14 residues in the CDR3. The CDR3 reads CASSIGQGNSPLHF. The DNA for the CDR3 is TGTGCCAGTAGTATCGGACAGGGAAATTCACCCCTCCACTTT.

The chain carries TRBV5-1 and TRBJ2-5; 10 nucleotides line up with TRBD1. V dropped 0 bases and J dropped 8; count of bases not matched to a gene: 4. The CDR3 covers 14 residues. CDR1 SGHRS and CDR2 YFSETQ come from the germline V gene. The CDR3 nucleotides read TGCGCCAGCAGCTTGGACGGGACAGGGGTTACCCAGTACTTC. Its protein is CASSLDGTGVTQYF.

The chain combines TRBV5-1 with TRBJ2-3; D might be TRBD2 (5 bases). This CDR3 comprises 14 residues. V shed 6 bases and J shed 0 bases, with 11 bases lying between them. Germline V lookup: CDR1 SGHRS, CDR2 YFSETQ. The CDR3 sequence is CASTKRESTDTQYF. The DNA for the CDR3 is TGCGCCAGCACCAAGAGGGAAAGCACAGATACGCAGTATTTT.

The chain has TRBV28 and TRBJ2-5; 7 nucleotides align to TRBD1. CDR3 length: 14 amino acids. Germline V gene lookup returns CDR1 MDHEN and CDR2 SYDVKM. With V trimmed by 3 bases and J by 2 bases, 3 bases remained unmatched. CDR3 DNA: TGTGCCAGCAGTTTTAGGGGGCCTCAAGAGACCCAGTACTTC. This translates into CASSFRGPQETQYF.

V is TRBV4-1 and J is TRBJ2-7; TRBD1 aligns across 10 bases. J lost 3 bases, V lost 2 bases, and 13 bases had no gene match. CDR1 is MGHRA, CDR2 YSYEKL, per germline. CDR3 length: 18 amino acids. The CDR3 region is CASSQTTGGAIQIYEQYV. CDR3 sequence (DNA): TGCGCCAGCAGCCAAACGACAGGGGGCGCTATCCAAATCTACGAGCAGTACGTC.

The rearrangement links TRBV9 to TRBJ2-3; the match to TRBD2 covers 11 bases. The CDR3 extends over 15 amino acids. V trimming: 5 bases; J trimming: 6 bases; junction bases outside the gene matches: 8. Germline values: CDR1 SGDLS, CDR2 YYNGEE. CDR3 nucleotide sequence: TGTGCCAGCAGTGAAGCGACTAGCGGGGAGGATACGCAGTATTTT. Translating it yields CASSEATSGEDTQYF.

The chain is built from TRBV5-4 and TRBJ1-3; 9 bases agree with TRBD1. Germline-derived CDR1 and CDR2 are SGHNT and YYREEE (reference sequence). The CDR3 extends over 14 amino acids. Losses at the gene ends were 1 base for V and 4 bases for J; bases not matched to a gene: 0. As DNA, the CDR3 is TGTGCCAGCAGCTTGACAGGGGGCGGAAACACCATATATTTT. This gives the protein CASSLTGGGNTIYF.

The chain links TRBV5-1 to TRBJ2-1, with 9 bases aligning to TRBD2. The CDR3 length is 17 residues. Per germline, CDR1 SGHRS and CDR2 YFSETQ. The trim removed 1 base at V and 1 base at J, leaving 6 bases unmatched. In DNA form, the CDR3 reads TGCGCCAGCAGCTTGAAACCAGCGGGGGGATCCTACAATGAGCAGTTCTTC. Its translation: CASSLKPAGGSYNEQFF. The variable domain in full, with the rest retrieved from reference TRBV5-1 and TRBJ2-1, is KAGVTQTPRYLIKTRGQQVTLSCSPISGHRSVSWYQQTPGQGLQFLFEYFSETQRNKGNFPGRFSGRQFSNSRSEMNVSTLELGDSALYLCASSLKPAGGSYNEQFFGPGTRLTVL.